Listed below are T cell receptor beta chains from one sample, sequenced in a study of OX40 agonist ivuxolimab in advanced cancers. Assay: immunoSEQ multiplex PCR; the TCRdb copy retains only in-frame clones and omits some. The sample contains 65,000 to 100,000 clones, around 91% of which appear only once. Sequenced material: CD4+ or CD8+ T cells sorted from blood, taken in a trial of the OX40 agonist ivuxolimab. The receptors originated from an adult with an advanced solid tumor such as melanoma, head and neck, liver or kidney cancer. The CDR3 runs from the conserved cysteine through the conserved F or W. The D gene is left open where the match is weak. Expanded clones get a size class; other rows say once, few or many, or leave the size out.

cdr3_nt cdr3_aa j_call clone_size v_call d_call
TGTGCCAGAAGCTTTACCCTAGAATACCAACAAGTAGGTGGCTACACCTTC CARSFTLEYQQVGGYTF TRBJ1-2 NA TRBV5-3 NA
TGTGCCAGCTCAGAGACAATCTCAGACGGCTACACCTTC CASSETISDGYTF TRBJ1-2 NA TRBV18 NA
TGTGCCAGCAGCCAAGGGTATGATTACGGGAGTACCTTC CASSQGYDYGSTF TRBJ1-2 NA TRBV14 NA
TGTGCCAGTAGAGGACAGGGAATTGGCTACACCTTC CASRGQGIGYTF TRBJ1-2 NA TRBV19 TRBD1
TGTGCCAGCAGCTTAGCGGGGGCAGATACGCAGTATTTT CASSLAGADTQYF TRBJ2-3 NA TRBV7-9 NA
TGTGCCAGCAGTTCCGGGGGGATGGCTTTCTTT CASSSGGMAFF TRBJ1-1 NA TRBV2 NA
TGTGCCAGTACCCATGGGCAGACTAATGAAAAACTGTTTTTT CASTHGQTNEKLFF TRBJ1-4 NA TRBV19 NA
TGTGCCAGCAGCGTATCTTCCTCTGGGACACCCGGACTCACAGATACGCAGTATTTT CASSVSSSGTPGLTDTQYF TRBJ2-3 NA TRBV9 NA
TGTGCCAGCAGCACCAGGACATATAGCAATCAGCCCCAGCATTTT CASSTRTYSNQPQHF TRBJ1-5 NA TRBV7-8 NA
TGTGCCAGCCAGGAGTCCTACAATGAGCAGTTCTTC CASQESYNEQFF TRBJ2-1 NA TRBV11-2 NA
TGTGCCAGCAGCTCCCGTGAGGGGAATCGAGAAAAACTGTTTTTT CASSSREGNREKLFF TRBJ1-4 NA TRBV5-6 NA
TGTGCCAGCAGCTCAGGGGAGAACACTGAAGCTTTCTTT CASSSGENTEAFF TRBJ1-1 NA TRBV7-3 NA
TGCGCCAGCAGCTTGGATGGGACTAGGCGCCAGACCCAGTACTTC CASSLDGTRRQTQYF TRBJ2-5 few TRBV5-1 TRBD2
TGTGCCAGCGGGAGGGCGGAGAATTCACCCCTCCACTTT CASGRAENSPLHF TRBJ1-6 once TRBV27 NA
TGTGCCAGCAGGGGACTATTAGGGACAGGGGAAGGCGGCTACACCTTC CASRGLLGTGEGGYTF TRBJ1-2 NA TRBV2 TRBD1
TGTGCCAGCAGCCTCGCAGAGACCCAGTACTTC CASSLAETQYF TRBJ2-5 once TRBV14 NA
TGTGCCAGTAAGGGACCCGGGGGCAACCTCGATACGCAGTATTTT CASKGPGGNLDTQYF TRBJ2-3 NA TRBV19 NA
TGTGCCAGCAGCGGGGCCGGTTTAACTAATGAAAAACTGTTTTTT CASSGAGLTNEKLFF TRBJ1-4 NA TRBV9 NA
TGTGCCAGCAGTGCCCCCATATCCCTAGCCAAAAACATTCAGTACTTC CASSAPISLAKNIQYF TRBJ2-4 NA TRBV25-1 NA
TGTGCCAGCCAGGCCGCCAGCTTGAACACTGAAGCTTTCTTT CASQAASLNTEAFF TRBJ1-1 NA TRBV7-9 NA